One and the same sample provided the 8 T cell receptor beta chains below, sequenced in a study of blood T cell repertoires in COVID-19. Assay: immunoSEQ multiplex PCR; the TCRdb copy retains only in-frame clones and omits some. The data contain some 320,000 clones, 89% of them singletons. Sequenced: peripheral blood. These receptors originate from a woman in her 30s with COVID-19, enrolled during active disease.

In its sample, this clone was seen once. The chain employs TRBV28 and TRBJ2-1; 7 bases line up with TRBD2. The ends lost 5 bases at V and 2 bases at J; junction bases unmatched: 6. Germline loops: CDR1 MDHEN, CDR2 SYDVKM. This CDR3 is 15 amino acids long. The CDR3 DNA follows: TGTGCCAGCAGTACCTTTGGGGGGGCCTACAATGAGCAGTTCTTC. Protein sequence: CASSTFGGAYNEQFF. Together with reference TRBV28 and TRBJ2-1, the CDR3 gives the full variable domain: DVKVTQSSRYLVKRTGEKVFLECVQDMDHENMFWYRQDPGLGLRLIYFSYDVKMKEKGDIPEGYSVSREKKERFSLILESASTNQTSMYLCASSTFGGAYNEQFFGPGTRLTVL.

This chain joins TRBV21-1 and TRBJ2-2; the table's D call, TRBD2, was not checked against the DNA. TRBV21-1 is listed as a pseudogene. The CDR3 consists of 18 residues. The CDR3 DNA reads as TGTGCCAGCAGCAAAAGACTAGCTACGCGGGTGAACACCGGGGAGCTGTTTTTT. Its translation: CASSKRLATRVNTGELFF.

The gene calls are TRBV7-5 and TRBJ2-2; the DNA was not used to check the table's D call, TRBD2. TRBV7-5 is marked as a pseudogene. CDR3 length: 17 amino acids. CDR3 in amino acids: CVRSFLRSLANTGELFF. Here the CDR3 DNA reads TGTGTCAGAAGCTTTCTTCGGTCCTTGGCGAACACCGGGGAGCTGTTTTTT.

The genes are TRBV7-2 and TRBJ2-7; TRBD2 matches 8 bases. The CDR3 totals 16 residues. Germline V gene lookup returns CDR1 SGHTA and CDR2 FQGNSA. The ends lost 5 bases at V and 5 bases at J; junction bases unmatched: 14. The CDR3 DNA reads TGTGCCAGCAGCCCTCCCGGACTAGCACCGGTACACGAGCAGTACTTC. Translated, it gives CASSPPGLAPVHEQYF.

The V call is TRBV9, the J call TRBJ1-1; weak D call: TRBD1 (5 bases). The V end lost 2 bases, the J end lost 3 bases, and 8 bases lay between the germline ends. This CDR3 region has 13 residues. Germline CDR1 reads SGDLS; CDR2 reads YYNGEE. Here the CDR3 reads CASSVWGDTEAFF. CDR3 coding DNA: TGTGCCAGCAGCGTCTGGGGGGACACTGAAGCTTTCTTT.

CDR3 DNA: TGTGCCAGCAGTTTATGGTCAGCGGCTAGCACAGATACGCAGTATTTT. It yields the protein CASSLWSAASTDTQYF. The rearrangement uses TRBV27 and TRBJ2-3, with D possibly being TRBD2 (5 bases). Germline V gene sequence: CDR1 MNHEY, CDR2 SMNVEV (reference sequence). CDR3 length: 16 residues. V was shortened by 1 base and J by 0 bases, with 11 bases between the two germline ends.

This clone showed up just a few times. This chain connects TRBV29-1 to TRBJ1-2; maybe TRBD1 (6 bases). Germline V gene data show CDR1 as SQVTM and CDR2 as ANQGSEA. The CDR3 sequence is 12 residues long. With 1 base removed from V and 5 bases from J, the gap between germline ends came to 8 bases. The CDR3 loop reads CSVEAGDYGYTF. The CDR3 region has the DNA TGCAGCGTTGAAGCAGGGGATTATGGCTACACCTTC.

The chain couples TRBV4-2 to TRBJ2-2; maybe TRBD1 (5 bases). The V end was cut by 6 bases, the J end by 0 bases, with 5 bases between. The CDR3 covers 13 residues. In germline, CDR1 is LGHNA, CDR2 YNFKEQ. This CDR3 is CASRQANTGELFF. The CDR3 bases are TGTGCCAGCAGACAGGCGAACACCGGGGAGCTGTTTTTT.